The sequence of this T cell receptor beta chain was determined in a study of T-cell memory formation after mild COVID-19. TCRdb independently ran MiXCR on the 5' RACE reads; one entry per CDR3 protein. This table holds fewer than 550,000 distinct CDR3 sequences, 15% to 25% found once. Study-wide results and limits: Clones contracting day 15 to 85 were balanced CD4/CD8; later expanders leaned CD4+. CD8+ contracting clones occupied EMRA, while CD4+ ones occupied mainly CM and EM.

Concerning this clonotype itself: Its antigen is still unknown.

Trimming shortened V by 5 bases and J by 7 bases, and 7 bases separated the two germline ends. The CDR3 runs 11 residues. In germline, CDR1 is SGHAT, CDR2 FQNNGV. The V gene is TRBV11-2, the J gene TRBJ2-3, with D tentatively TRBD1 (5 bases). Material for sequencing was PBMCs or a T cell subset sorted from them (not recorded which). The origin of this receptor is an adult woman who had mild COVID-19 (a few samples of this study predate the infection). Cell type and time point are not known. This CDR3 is CASSPDNTQYF. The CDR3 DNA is TGTGCCAGCAGCCCGGACAATACGCAGTATTTT.